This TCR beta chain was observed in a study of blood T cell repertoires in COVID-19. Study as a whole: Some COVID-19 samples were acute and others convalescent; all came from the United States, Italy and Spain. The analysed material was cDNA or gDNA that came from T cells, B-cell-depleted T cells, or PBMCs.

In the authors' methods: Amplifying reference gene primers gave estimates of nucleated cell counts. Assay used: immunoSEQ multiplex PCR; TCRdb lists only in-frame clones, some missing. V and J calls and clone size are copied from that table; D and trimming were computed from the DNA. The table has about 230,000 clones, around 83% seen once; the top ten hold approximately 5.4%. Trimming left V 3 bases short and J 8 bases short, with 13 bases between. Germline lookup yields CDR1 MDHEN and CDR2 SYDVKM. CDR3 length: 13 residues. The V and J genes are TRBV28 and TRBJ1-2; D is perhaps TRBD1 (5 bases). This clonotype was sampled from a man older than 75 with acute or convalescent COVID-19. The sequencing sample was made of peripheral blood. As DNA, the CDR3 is TGTGCCAGCAGTTTGAGTGGGGCGGCAGGCTACACCTTC. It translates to CASSLSGAAGYTF.